The T cell receptor beta chain described here comes from a study of blood T cell repertoires in COVID-19. Background on the study: From T cells, B-cell-depleted T cells, or PBMCs came the material, which was cDNA or gDNA.

Germline V CDR1 and CDR2: MDHEN, SYDVKM. Trimming cost V 5 bases and J 5 bases; bases outside gene matches: 6. The CDR3 is made up of 14 amino acids. Measured with immunoSEQ multiplex PCR; TCRdb has only the in-frame clones, and not every one. Of about 98,000 clones listed, roughly 87% are singletons. This chain connects TRBV28 to TRBJ1-1; 9 bases align to TRBD1. The material sequenced was peripheral blood. The TCR comes from a man older than 75 with acute or convalescent COVID-19. The CDR3 loop is CASSVQGAGTEAFF. The CDR3 region has the DNA TGTGCCAGCAGTGTACAGGGGGCTGGGACTGAAGCTTTCTTT.